These 30 T cell receptor beta chains were sequenced from one sample in a study of blood T cells in healthy people across ages. The use of a sample-barcoded 5' primer and a J-beta primer mix characterized a second PCR of about 6 to 11 cycles. TCRdb ran MiXCR on the 5' RACE reads and lists one entry per CDR3 protein. The sample contains just under 900,000 distinct CDR3 sequences, about 28% of which appear only once. Sequenced input: blood. These receptors were obtained from a woman older than 75 in good health.

The chain uses TRBV12-3 or TRBV12-4 and TRBJ2-5; D perhaps matches TRBD2 (6 bases). Judging by the DNA end, TRBJ2-7 fits better; the J call may be wrong. The CDR3 extends over 12 amino acids. The CDR3 region is CASRPQGLEQYF. CDR3 DNA: TGTGCCAGCAGGCCTCAGGGACTCGAGCAGTACTTC.

At least ten counts were recorded for this clonotype. The chain carries TRBV7-2 and TRBJ2-7; a possible D gene is TRBD1 (7 bases). The CDR3 has 14 residues. Germline V lookup: CDR1 SGHTA, CDR2 FQGNSA. V dropped 5 bases and J dropped 3 bases, with 14 bases sitting between them. CDR3 region: CASSQGGLIYEQYF. In DNA, the CDR3 is TGTGCCAGCAGCCAGGGGGGATTAATCTACGAGCAGTACTTC.

This clonotype was seen ten or more times. V gene TRBV2 combines with J gene TRBJ2-3, with 7 nucleotides matching TRBD1. V gave up 7 bases and J gave up 2 bases; unmatched junction bases: 6. The length of the CDR3 is 14 residues. Germline CDR1 is SNHLY and CDR2 is FYNNEI. Here the CDR3 DNA reads TGTGCCAGCATCAGGACAGGTTCCACAGATACGCAGTATTTT. This translates into CASIRTGSTDTQYF.

A word on this clonotype: Being one base from a much bigger clone, this may be a read error. This chain links TRBV20-1 with TRBJ2-7; 11 nucleotides line up with TRBD1. J gave up 3 bases and V 6 bases, and 7 bases lay outside the gene matches. This CDR3 is built from 14 residues. The germline CDR1 and CDR2 sequences are DFQATT and SNEGSKA (reference sequence). DNA of the CDR3: TGCAGTGCCTACACCGGGACAGGGGGCTACGAGCAGTACTTC. This translates into CSAYTGTGGYEQYF.

This clonotype was detected ten times or more. The V call is TRBV7-8, the J call TRBJ2-3, with 10 bases aligning to TRBD1. Germline trimming cut 5 bases from V and 5 bases from J; bases unmatched to any gene: 13. CDR1 and CDR2 from the germline V gene are SGHVS and FQNEAQ. This CDR3 spans 17 amino acids. This CDR3 reads CASSEPPDRGLEDTQYF. CDR3 DNA sequence: TGTGCCAGCAGCGAGCCTCCCGACAGGGGGCTGGAAGATACGCAGTATTTT.

The chain is built from TRBV20-1 and TRBJ2-3; tentatively, D is TRBD1 (6 bases). Per germline, CDR1 DFQATT and CDR2 SNEGSKA (reference sequence). The CDR3 contains 13 residues. V gave up 0 bases and J gave up 5 bases, with 9 bases separating them. The CDR3 bases are TGCAGTGCTAGAGAAACAGGGATAGATACGCAGTATTTT. Protein: CSARETGIDTQYF.

Only a few counts were recorded for this clonotype. The chain recombines TRBV2 with TRBJ2-3; TRBD2 matches at 8 bases. CDR3 length: 16 amino acids. The V gene's germline CDR1 is SNHLY and CDR2 FYNNEI. Trimming cost V 7 bases and J 4 bases; bases outside gene matches: 13. Written as DNA, the CDR3 is TGTGCCAGCACCAAATCCGGGACTAGGACCGCAGATACGCAGTATTTT. Protein product: CASTKSGTRTADTQYF. Filled out from reference TRBV2 and TRBJ2-3, the complete variable domain reads EPEVTQTPSHQVTQMGQEVILRCVPISNHLYFYWYRQILGQKVEFLVSFYNNEISEKSEIFDDQFSVERPDGSNFTLKIRSTKLEDSAMYFCASTKSGTRTADTQYFGPGTRLTVL.

This chain joins TRBV10-3 and TRBJ2-5; 8 bases agree with TRBD1. CDR1 and CDR2 (germline): ENHRY, SYGVKD. V lost 4 bases and J lost 5; bases outside the gene matches: 3. The CDR3 length is 13 residues. CDR3 sequence: CAISAGGGETQYF. The DNA for the CDR3 is TGTGCCATCAGTGCAGGGGGCGGGGAGACCCAGTACTTC.

This clonotype was picked up many times. The rearrangement uses TRBV10-3 and TRBJ2-1; 8 positions agree with TRBD1. This CDR3 contains 13 residues. CDR1 and CDR2 (germline): ENHRY, SYGVKD. The ends lost 2 bases at V and 12 bases at J; junction bases unmatched: 6. The CDR3, as DNA: TGTGCCATCAGTGAGGACAGGGGATTGGGGCAGTTCTTC. Translation gives CAISEDRGLGQFF.

This clonotype was seen a handful of times. The chain links TRBV7-6 to TRBJ2-1; the D is unclear. The CDR3 extends over 12 amino acids. Germline V lookup: CDR1 SGHVS, CDR2 FNYEAQ. V lost 3 bases to trimming and J lost 9 bases, with 9 bases between them. CDR3 in DNA: TGTGCCAGCAGCTTGGCTCCCAGTGAGCAGTTCTTC. This encodes CASSLAPSEQFF.

The table lists this clonotype with many counts. This chain joins TRBV12-3 or TRBV12-4 and TRBJ1-1; D gene ambiguous. The CDR3 has 14 residues. With 5 bases removed from V and 3 bases from J, the gap between germline ends came to 13 bases. This CDR3 reads CASSPGRKYTEAFF. CDR3 bases: TGTGCCAGCAGTCCCGGTCGGAAATACACTGAAGCTTTCTTT.

This clonotype was detected ten times or more. The gene calls are TRBV30 and TRBJ2-5, with a possible D match to TRBD1 (5 bases). V was trimmed by 0 bases and J by 5 bases, leaving 7 bases between them. Germline V gene lookup returns CDR1 GTSNPN and CDR2 SVGIG (reference sequence). The CDR3 has 12 residues. The CDR3 loop is CAWSVQAETQYF. The CDR3 DNA sequence: TGTGCCTGGAGTGTACAGGCGGAGACCCAGTACTTC. Using reference TRBV30 and TRBJ2-5 for the parts outside the CDR3, the full variable domain is SQTIHQWPATLVQPVGSPLSLECTVEGTSNPNLYWYRQAAGRGLQLLFYSVGIGQISSEVPQNLSASRPQDRQFILSSKKLLLSDSGFYLCAWSVQAETQYFGPGTRLLVL.

The chain uses TRBV5-1 and TRBJ2-1; D is undetermined. V lost 4 bases and J 5 bases, leaving 16 bases between the germline ends. Looked up from germline, CDR1 is SGHRS and CDR2 is YFSETQ. CDR3 length: 15 amino acids. CDR3 nucleotides: TGCGCCAGCAGCCCCCCACCCAGTCCCAACAATGAGCAGTTCTTC. The encoded protein is CASSPPPSPNNEQFF. Filled out from reference TRBV5-1 and TRBJ2-1, the complete variable domain reads KAGVTQTPRYLIKTRGQQVTLSCSPISGHRSVSWYQQTPGQGLQFLFEYFSETQRNKGNFPGRFSGRQFSNSRSEMNVSTLELGDSALYLCASSPPPSPNNEQFFGPGTRLTVL.

The chain combines TRBV7-2 with TRBJ2-7, with 7 bases lining up with TRBD1. CDR3 length equals 14 residues. V gave up 3 bases and J gave up 2 bases; unmatched junction bases: 4. In germline, CDR1 is SGHTA, CDR2 FQGNSA. The chain's CDR3 is CASSLPGGTYEQYF. The DNA of the CDR3 is TGTGCCAGCAGCTTGCCAGGGGGTACCTACGAGCAGTACTTC.

This clonotype has a handful of counts. At one of its ends the junction is not consistent with the germline gene, which may arise from a read error. The rearrangement uses TRBV6-2 or TRBV6-3 and TRBJ1-1; 8 bases are shared with TRBD1. Germline values: CDR1 MNHEY, CDR2 SVGEGT. The CDR3 spans 17 residues. The CDR3 nucleotides are TGTGCCAGCAGCTACTACTACAGGGGGAGAGAGAACACTGAAGCTTTCTTT. It codes for CASSYYYRGRENTEAFF.

Ten or more counts support this clonotype. The J gene is TRBJ2-3, the V gene TRBV20-1; a weak D match, TRBD2 (5 bases). Per the germline V gene, CDR1 is DFQATT and CDR2 is SNEGSKA (reference sequence). There are 13 residues in the CDR3. The ends were cut back, 5 bases at V and 1 base at J, with 10 bases in the middle. Written as DNA, the CDR3 is TGCAGTGCTCTCGGACTGCGCACAGATACGCAGTATTTT. Its protein product is CSALGLRTDTQYF.

This clonotype has a count of ten or more. CDR3: CASSLATHDEQFF. The CDR3 DNA is TGTGCCAGCAGTTTAGCCACACACGATGAGCAGTTCTTC. The rearrangement links TRBV12-3 or TRBV12-4 to TRBJ2-1; the D is unclear. V dropped 0 bases and J dropped 8 bases, with 8 bases sitting between them. CDR3 length equals 13 residues.

In its sample, this clonotype was seen a few times. This sequence may be a read error, since a much larger clone differs from it by one base. The CDR3 bases are TGTGCCAGCAGTTTTTTCAGGGTGAGGCCCTACAATGAGCAGTTCTTC. Protein: CASSFFRVRPYNEQFF. This chain uses TRBV12-3 or TRBV12-4 with TRBJ2-1; a possible D gene is TRBD1 (5 bases). Trimming removed 3 bases at V and 2 bases at J, with 14 bases between. The CDR3 totals 16 residues.

This clonotype was recorded at least ten times. This chain connects TRBV5-6 to TRBJ2-2, with TRBD1 as a possible D gene (5 bases). Germline V gene sequence: CDR1 SGHDT, CDR2 YYEEEE. The CDR3 has 15 amino acids. Trimming took 2 bases from V and 10 from J, leaving 18 bases between them. The CDR3 spells CASSLRTQQAEELFF. The CDR3 region has the DNA TGTGCCAGCAGCTTACGGACACAACAAGCCGAGGAGCTGTTTTTT.

This clonotype has only a few counts. A much larger clone differs from this one at a single base, so this may be a read error. The rearrangement joins TRBV6-1 to TRBJ2-3, with 10 bases aligning to TRBD2. V gave up 3 bases and J gave up 1 base; unmatched junction bases: 1. Per the germline V gene, CDR1 is MNHNS and CDR2 is SASEGT. This CDR3 is built from 15 residues. As DNA, the CDR3 is TGTGCCAGCAGTGACGGGACTAGCGGCACAGATACGCAGTATTTT. It is translated as CASSDGTSGTDTQYF.

With regard to this clonotype: A much more abundant neighbour one base away suggests this may be a read error. The CDR3 here is CASSPSGLTGSEQFF. The CDR3 bases are TGTGCCAGCAGTCCCTCCGGGCTGACAGGAAGTGAGCAGTTCTTC. The V call is TRBV6-6, the J call TRBJ2-1, with TRBD1 as a possible D gene (6 bases). The V gene's germline CDR1 is MNHNY and CDR2 SVGAGI (reference sequence). This CDR3 spans 15 amino acids. Between the trimmed V and J ends, which lost 5 bases and 9 bases, there was a span of 20 bases.

As for this clonotype: The germline gene is not matched at one end of the junction; a read error may be the cause. The V call is TRBV7-8, the J call TRBJ2-3; D ambiguous. The CDR3 runs 15 residues. The germline gives CDR1 SGHVS, CDR2 FQNEAQ. The DNA of the CDR3 is TGTGCCAGCAACTTAGTTAGAGCAGCTGCAGATACGCAGTATTTT. Encoded protein: CASNLVRAAADTQYF.

The table lists this clonotype with many counts. The V call is TRBV4-2, the J call TRBJ2-4; the match to TRBD1 covers 8 bases. J lost 3 bases, V lost 4 bases, and 8 bases had no gene match. This CDR3 is built from 16 residues. In germline, CDR1 is LGHNA, CDR2 YNFKEQ. The CDR3 sequence: CASSRQGALDKNIQYF. The DNA for the CDR3 is TGTGCCAGCAGCCGGCAGGGGGCGTTGGACAAAAACATTCAGTACTTC.

The rearrangement links TRBV6-2 or TRBV6-3 to TRBJ2-2, with D maybe TRBD2 (7 bases). V lost 7 bases, J lost 5 bases, and 20 bases lay in between. The CDR3 length is 16 residues. The germline V gene has CDR1 MNHEY and CDR2 SVGEGT. The CDR3 DNA reads as TGTGCCAGCACCAACACGGGGGGCTCATATACCGGGGAGCTGTTTTTT. Protein: CASTNTGGSYTGELFF.

This clonotype was seen a handful of times. This may come from a read error, since a much larger clone is one base off. The chain has TRBV4-3 and TRBJ2-1; D is unclear. With the DNA end fitting TRBJ2-7 better, the J assignment may be wrong. The V gene's germline CDR1 is LGHNA and CDR2 YSLEER. This CDR3 has 14 residues. The CDR3 coding sequence is TGCGCCAGCAGCCAAGCGTTTGCAGACAATGAGCAGTACTTC. Amino acids: CASSQAFADNEQYF.

Comments on this clonotype: A much larger clone differs from this one at a single base, so this may be a read error. The chain is built from TRBV18 and TRBJ2-7, with 7 bases matching TRBD2. CDR3 length: 14 residues. The V and J ends lost 1 base and 7 bases, in that order; junction bases with no gene match: 7. From germline, CDR1 is KGHSH and CDR2 LQKENI. The chain's CDR3 is CASSPRTSVNEQYF. Written as DNA, the CDR3 is TGTGCCAGCTCACCACGTACTAGCGTGAATGAGCAGTACTTC.

Concerning this clonotype itself: A much more abundant neighbour one base away suggests this may be a read error. V is TRBV24-1 and J is TRBJ1-2; 10 bases are shared with TRBD1. The CDR3 sequence is 16 residues long. With V trimmed by 1 base and J by 4 bases, 5 bases remained unmatched. In germline, CDR1 is KGHDR, CDR2 SFDVKD. CDR3: CATSDFGTGDVYGYTF. The CDR3 nucleotides read TGTGCCACCAGTGATTTCGGGACAGGGGACGTCTATGGCTACACCTTC.

This clonotype was seen a handful of times. A much larger clone lies a single base off, so this may be a read error. V gene TRBV7-2 combines with J gene TRBJ2-7; the D is unclear. The CDR3 runs to 12 residues. Trimming took off 2 bases at V and 7 bases at J, with 9 bases between the two ends. Germline assignment: CDR1 SGHTA and CDR2 FQGNSA. The CDR3 reads CASSLILIEQYF. The CDR3 DNA follows: TGTGCCAGCAGCTTAATTTTGATTGAGCAGTACTTC.

Concerning this clonotype itself: The junction does not match germline at one end; this may be a read error. This chain joins TRBV27 and TRBJ1-5; TRBD1 is a possible D gene (6 bases). This CDR3 is built from 15 residues. Germline V CDR1 and CDR2: MNHEY, SMNVEV (reference sequence). DNA for the CDR3: TGTGCCAACAGTTTATCAGGGGCAGGGCGTCAGCCCCAGCATTTT. Translating it yields CANSLSGAGRQPQHF.

By share of the sample, this clonotype is medium-sized. The chain couples TRBV4-3 to TRBJ2-3; 10 bases are shared with TRBD1. This CDR3 comprises 17 residues. The V gene's germline CDR1 is LGHNA and CDR2 YSLEER. V was clipped by 2 bases and J by 7 bases; unmatched bases: 12. CDR3 loop: CASSQKAPGQGMNTQYF. The CDR3 DNA reads TGCGCCAGCAGCCAAAAGGCCCCGGGACAGGGGATGAATACGCAGTATTTT.